Listed below are T cell receptor beta chains from one sample, sequenced in a study of blood T cell repertoires in COVID-19. Some clones are missing from TCRdb's copy, which holds only in-frame ones; the method was immunoSEQ multiplex PCR. The sample includes under 80,000 clones, 75% to 90% of them seen just once. Specimen: peripheral blood. The receptors derive from a woman aged 80 or over with active COVID-19. Both conserved end residues are part of each CDR3. The order of the fields is clone size, J gene, V gene, D gene, CDR3 DNA, CDR3 protein. D genes are given only for firm matches. Size is omitted from some rows. Given values are once, few, many or a class for expanded clones.

-	TRBJ2-2	TRBV11-3	-	TGTGCCAGCAGCCCCGGACAGCCGAACACCGGGGAGCTGTTTTTT	CASSPGQPNTGELFF
once	TRBJ2-2	TRBV18	TRBD1	TGTGCCAGCTCACTACTACCGGGACAGCTACACACCGGGGAGCTGTTTTTT	CASSLLPGQLHTGELFF
-	TRBJ1-4	TRBV6-2/TRBV6-3	TRBD1	TGTGCCAGCAGTTACTTGGGACAGCCAGATGAAAAACTGTTTTTT	CASSYLGQPDEKLFF
-	TRBJ1-1	TRBV2	-	TGTGCCAGCAGAGCCCTCAGGGAGAACACTGAAGCTTTCTTT	CASRALRENTEAFF
-	TRBJ2-7	TRBV10-3	-	TGTGCCATCAGTACGACTGCCTACGAGCAGTACTTC	CAISTTAYEQYF
-	TRBJ2-5	TRBV19	TRBD1	TGTGCCAGTAGTATTTGGGGACAGGAAGAGACCCAGTACTTC	CASSIWGQEETQYF
-	TRBJ2-5	TRBV29-1	-	TGCAGCGTAGGGGGGGTACAGGGCATTAGGTTAGAGACCCAGTACTTC	CSVGGVQGIRLETQYF
-	TRBJ2-7	TRBV5-1	-	TGCGCCAGCAGCTCATTACTGGGAGTGTCGGTCAACGAGCAGTACTTC	CASSSLLGVSVNEQYF
once	TRBJ2-1	TRBV11-3	TRBD2	TGTGCCAGCAGCTTAGTCGCGGGAGGGGGTGAGCAGTTCTTC	CASSLVAGGGEQFF
once	TRBJ2-1	TRBV9	-	TGTGCCAGCAGCGTAGCCGGGGAGGCTGGGTGGGATGAGCAGTTCTTC	CASSVAGEAGWDEQFF
-	TRBJ1-2	TRBV28	TRBD1	TGTGCCAGCAGTTGGACAGGGCCTAACTATGGCTACACCTTC	CASSWTGPNYGYTF
-	TRBJ2-7	TRBV6-5	TRBD1	TGTGCCAGTAAGGGACAGGGGTACTACGAGCAGTACTTC	CASKGQGYYEQYF
-	TRBJ2-1	TRBV6-5	TRBD2	TGTGCCAGCATCTGGCGGGGGGAGGGTTACAATGAGCAGTTCTTC	CASIWRGEGYNEQFF
-	TRBJ2-5	TRBV5-4	TRBD2	TGTGCCAGCAGCCCCTTTACTAGCGGGATGGAGACCCAGTACTTC	CASSPFTSGMETQYF
once	TRBJ2-7	TRBV5-1	TRBD2	TGCGCCAGCAGCTTTTCGACTAGCGGGACGTACGAGCAGTACTTC	CASSFSTSGTYEQYF
-	TRBJ2-3	TRBV27	-	TGTGCCAGCAGTTCCCCACAGGGAACAGATACGCAGTATTTT	CASSSPQGTDTQYF
-	TRBJ2-5	TRBV24-1	-	TGTGCCACCAGTGCTGCGACAGACCTCCAAGAGACCCAGTACTTC	CATSAATDLQETQYF
-	TRBJ2-5	TRBV10-1	-	TGCGCCAGCAGGGTCAGGGCCAACCAACGGGGGCAAGAGACCCAGTACTTC	CASRVRANQRGQETQYF
-	TRBJ2-1	TRBV28	TRBD2	TGTGCCAGCTCCCTGGGACTAGCTGGCAATGAGCAGTTCTTC	CASSLGLAGNEQFF
once	TRBJ2-1	TRBV20-1	TRBD2	TGCAGTGCTAGTGAGGCTAGCGGTTCGAACAATGAGCAGTTCTTC	CSASEASGSNNEQFF
-	TRBJ2-4	TRBV11-2	-	TGTGCCAGCAGCTCCATCTTCCCCAGCGGCATTCAGTACTTC	CASSSIFPSGIQYF
-	TRBJ2-2	TRBV5-1	TRBD1	TGCGCCAGCAGCCCGGGACAGGGTGACACCGGGGAGCTGTTTTTT	CASSPGQGDTGELFF
-	TRBJ2-4	TRBV20-1	TRBD1	TGCAGTGCTAGTCAAACAGGGGTGGCCATTCAGTACTTC	CSASQTGVAIQYF
-	TRBJ2-1	TRBV4-2	-	TGTGCCAGCAGCCAAGCGGTGGCTAGCAGGCGCTACAATGAGCAGTTCTTC	CASSQAVASRRYNEQFF
-	TRBJ2-3	TRBV7-3	-	TGTGCCAGCAGCTTAATGCCCCCCGGGAGTTCGACAGATACGCAGTATTTT	CASSLMPPGSSTDTQYF
-	TRBJ2-1	TRBV4-1	TRBD2	TGCGCCAGCAGCCCCACAACTAGCGGGAGCAATGAGCAGTTCTTC	CASSPTTSGSNEQFF
-	TRBJ2-3	TRBV6-6	-	TGTGCCAGCAGTTACCGGGGTAGCACAGATACGCAGTATTTT	CASSYRGSTDTQYF
-	TRBJ1-2	TRBV27	TRBD1	TGTGCCAGCAGTCGCCGCCTTCCGGGACAGAACCCTAGGGGCTATGGCTACACCTTC	CASSRRLPGQNPRGYGYTF
-	TRBJ2-3	TRBV11-1	TRBD2	TGTGCCAGCAGCTTACCGCGACTAGCAATGGATACGCAGTATTTT	CASSLPRLAMDTQYF
-	TRBJ2-1	TRBV14	TRBD2	TGTGCCAGCAGCCGGGGAGGACTAGCGGGATACAATGAGCAGTTCTTC	CASSRGGLAGYNEQFF
few	TRBJ2-7	TRBV5-1	-	TGCGCCAGCAGCTTGGAACTAGTCCCGGGGGAGCAGTACTTC	CASSLELVPGEQYF
-	TRBJ2-7	TRBV6-5	-	TGTGCCAGCAGTTACGGGTGGCAGGGTGGATACGAGCAGTACTTC	CASSYGWQGGYEQYF
-	TRBJ2-2	TRBV27	-	TGTGCCAGCAGTTTCCTGGGGCAGGGAAAAACCGGGGAGCTGTTTTTT	CASSFLGQGKTGELFF
-	TRBJ2-1	TRBV18	-	TGTGCCAGCTCACCCAACCGAGCCTCCTACAATGAGCAGTTCTTC	CASSPNRASYNEQFF
-	TRBJ2-3	TRBV7-2	TRBD2	TGTGCCAGCATCTGGGGAAGCGGGAGGGCGGTAGATACGCAGTATTTT	CASIWGSGRAVDTQYF
-	TRBJ1-4	TRBV5-1	TRBD1	TGCGCCAGCAGCTTGCAGGGGGCAACTAATGAAAAACTGTTTTTT	CASSLQGATNEKLFF
-	TRBJ2-1	TRBV6-5	-	TGTGCCAGCAGTTCCCGGGACTACAATGAGCAGTTCTTC	CASSSRDYNEQFF